This entry lists 26 T cell receptor beta chains sequenced from one sample in a study of T-cell memory formation after mild COVID-19. TCRdb independently ran MiXCR on the 5' RACE reads; one entry per CDR3 protein. In the table there are around 90,000 distinct CDR3 sequences, around an eighth of which are singletons. Sequenced material: PBMCs or a T cell subset sorted from them (not recorded which). The receptors were sampled from an adult woman who had mild COVID-19 (a few samples of this study predate the infection). Cell type and time point are not known.

This chain links TRBV7-9 with TRBJ2-1; 10 bases are shared with TRBD2. Germline CDR1 and CDR2: SEHNR and FQNEAQ (reference sequence). The CDR3 has 18 amino acids. V lost 3 bases and J lost 1; bases outside the gene matches: 9. CDR3 loop: CASSLRTSGAWSYNEQFF. CDR3 DNA: TGTGCCAGCAGCTTGCGGACTAGCGGAGCCTGGTCCTACAATGAGCAGTTCTTC. Complete variable domain (other parts from reference TRBV7-9 and TRBJ2-1): DTGVSQNPRHKITKRGQNVTFRCDPISEHNRLYWYRQTLGQGPEFLTYFQNEAQLEKSRLLSDRFSAERPKGSFSTLEIQRTEQGDSAMYLCASSLRTSGAWSYNEQFFGPGTRLTVL.

The chain recombines TRBV12-3 or TRBV12-4 with TRBJ2-5, with unresolved D. Trimming stripped 3 bases from V and 2 bases from J, with 7 bases between. The CDR3 contains 13 residues. Written as DNA, the CDR3 is TGTGCCAGCAGTTTCTTCCAGCAAGAGACCCAGTACTTC. This codes for CASSFFQQETQYF.

V and J are TRBV7-3 and TRBJ2-1, with 8 bases matching TRBD2. Losses at the gene ends were 4 bases for V and 10 bases for J; bases not matched to a gene: 18. CDR1 and CDR2 from the germline V gene are SGHTA and FQGTGA. CDR3 size: 17 residues. CDR3 amino acids: CASSSPIPGLGAAEQFF. The CDR3 region has the DNA TGTGCCAGCAGCTCACCTATTCCGGGACTAGGAGCAGCCGAGCAGTTCTTC. The full variable domain, with the rest looked up from reference TRBV7-3 and TRBJ2-1, is GAGVSQTPSNKVTEKGKYVELRCDPISGHTALYWYRQSLGQGPEFLIYFQGTGAADDSGLPNDRFFAVRPEGSVSTLKIQRTERGDSAVYLCASSSPIPGLGAAEQFFGPGTRLTVL.

In its sample, this clonotype was seen a few times. This rearrangement joins TRBV4-2 to TRBJ2-5, with 7 bases aligning to TRBD1. The CDR3 sequence is 15 residues long. The trim removed 3 bases at V and 3 bases at J, leaving 7 bases unmatched. Germline values: CDR1 LGHNA, CDR2 YNFKEQ. This CDR3 reads CASSQGFGTEETQYF. The CDR3 bases are TGTGCCAGCAGCCAGGGTTTTGGGACAGAAGAGACCCAGTACTTC.

This clonotype was seen a handful of times. V gene TRBV6-5 combines with J gene TRBJ1-1; D is possibly TRBD1 (6 bases). Germline V gene sequence: CDR1 MNHEY, CDR2 SVGAGI. Trimming removed 8 bases from V and 3 bases from J, with 16 bases in between. This CDR3 contains 14 residues. In nucleotides, the CDR3 is TGTGCCAGCGGGGTCCAGGGGTGGGACACTGAAGCTTTCTTT. It yields the protein CASGVQGWDTEAFF.

This clonotype has just a few counts. The chain has TRBV4-1 and TRBJ1-1, with 8 bases identical to TRBD1. CDR3 size: 17 residues. The V gene's germline CDR1 is MGHRA and CDR2 YSYEKL. The junction had 16 bases not matched to a gene; V was cut back by 5 bases and J by 5 bases. CDR3: CASSYLGSGGSETEAFF. The DNA of the CDR3 is TGCGCCAGCAGCTACTTGGGGTCAGGGGGCTCGGAGACTGAAGCTTTCTTT.

V usage is TRBV21-1 and J usage is TRBJ2-3; the D call TRBD2 from the table was never checked on the DNA. TRBV21-1 is assigned pseudogene status. The CDR3 covers 18 residues. The CDR3 DNA is TGTGCCAGCAGCCAAAGTGGCGGGATCCGGGTAGTAGCAGATACGCAGTATTTT. Protein: CASSQSGGIRVVADTQYF.

This clonotype was found a few times. The V call is TRBV5-1, the J call TRBJ1-2; weak D call: TRBD1 (6 bases). The CDR3 is 15 amino acids. Germline CDR1 SGHRS, CDR2 YFSETQ. V lost 3 bases, J lost 6 bases, and 18 bases lay in between. The CDR3 region is CASSSRPGAVDGYTF. CDR3 nucleotide sequence: TGCGCCAGCAGCTCCCGGCCAGGGGCAGTCGATGGCTACACCTTC.

This clonotype appeared a few times. This chain joins TRBV14 and TRBJ2-7, with D perhaps TRBD2 (6 bases). Between the trimmed V and J ends, which lost 5 bases and 3 bases, there was a span of 17 bases. This CDR3 comprises 15 residues. The germline CDR1 and CDR2 sequences are SGHDN and FVKESK. The CDR3 is CASSESGGGIYEQYF. The DNA of the CDR3 is TGTGCCAGCAGCGAAAGCGGTGGAGGGATCTACGAGCAGTACTTC.

This clonotype has a count of ten or more. CDR3: CASSLSGSSYEQYF. CDR3 DNA: TGTGCCAGCAGTTTATCTGGTAGCTCCTACGAGCAGTACTTC. The chain employs TRBV27 and TRBJ2-7; D is unresolved. Between the trimmed V and J ends, which lost 0 bases and 0 bases, there was a span of 6 bases. The CDR3 has 14 residues. CDR1 and CDR2 from the germline V gene are MNHEY and SMNVEV (reference sequence).

This clonotype has a handful of counts. The chain links TRBV4-3 to TRBJ2-2; the D is unclear. The V and J ends lost 2 bases and 1 base respectively, with 5 bases between them. This CDR3 is built from 14 residues. Germline lookup yields CDR1 LGHNA and CDR2 YSLEER. The CDR3 region is CASSQFQNTGELFF. The DNA of the CDR3 is TGCGCCAGCAGCCAATTTCAGAACACCGGGGAGCTGTTTTTT.

This clonotype was counted between two and nine times. The chain couples TRBV24-1 to TRBJ2-1; either TRBD1 or TRBD2 may fit D (5 bases each). The germline V gene encodes CDR1 KGHDR and CDR2 SFDVKD. The CDR3 contains 13 residues. V dropped 8 bases and J dropped 2 bases, with 9 bases sitting between them. CDR3 bases: TGTGCCACCACAGGGACCACCTACAATGAGCAGTTCTTC. It yields the protein CATTGTTYNEQFF.

This chain uses TRBV12-3 or TRBV12-4 with TRBJ2-5; D remains unclear. Trimming stripped 3 bases from V and 0 bases from J, with 14 bases between. This CDR3 region has 16 residues. CDR3: CASSFYSIGNQETQYF. CDR3 DNA: TGTGCCAGCAGTTTTTATTCGATAGGGAACCAAGAGACCCAGTACTTC.

This clonotype has a handful of counts. V is TRBV20-1 and J is TRBJ2-7; D may be TRBD2 (6 bases). The germline gives CDR1 DFQATT, CDR2 SNEGSKA (reference sequence). This CDR3 is built from 11 residues. Trimming removed 5 bases at V and 1 base at J, with 6 bases between. CDR3 DNA: TGCAGTGCTGGGGGGTCCTACGAGCAGTACTTC. This translates into CSAGGSYEQYF.

CDR3 amino acids: CATSRVAGGGYEQYF. The CDR3 DNA reads TGTGCCACCAGCAGGGTAGCGGGAGGGGGCTACGAGCAGTACTTC. This sequence joins TRBV15 and TRBJ2-7; TRBD2 matches 11 bases. The CDR3 loop spans 15 amino acids. CDR1 and CDR2 (germline): LNHNV, YYDKDF (reference sequence). With 3 bases clipped from V and 3 bases from J, the junction kept 4 bases outside the gene matches.

The chain links TRBV7-9 to TRBJ1-6; possible D gene TRBD1, 6 bases. The V end lost 5 bases, the J end lost 9 bases, and 8 bases lay between the germline ends. This CDR3 is 12 amino acids long. Germline CDR1 SEHNR, CDR2 FQNEAQ (reference sequence). The chain's CDR3 is CASSLRGSPLHF. The CDR3 region has the DNA TGTGCCAGCAGCCTCAGGGGTTCACCCCTCCACTTT.

The genes are TRBV5-1 and TRBJ2-3; no clear D gene. CDR3 size: 14 residues. Germline lookup yields CDR1 SGHRS and CDR2 YFSETQ. V lost 4 bases and J 2 bases, leaving 11 bases between the germline ends. As DNA, the CDR3 is TGCGCCAGCAGCCTCCCCCTGGACACAGATACGCAGTATTTT. Translation gives CASSLPLDTDTQYF.

This clonotype was observed a handful of times. The V call is TRBV7-6, the J call TRBJ2-7; 8 nucleotides line up with TRBD1. This CDR3 has 13 amino acids. From germline, CDR1 is SGHVS and CDR2 FNYEAQ. After removal of 8 bases from V and 2 bases from J, the junction contained 5 bases not matched to a gene. CDR3 loop: CASGGQGAYEQYF. The CDR3 DNA is TGTGCCAGCGGAGGACAGGGAGCCTACGAGCAGTACTTC.

This chain connects TRBV12-3 or TRBV12-4 to TRBJ2-3; D possibly corresponds to TRBD2 (5 bases). Trimming removed 3 bases from V and 0 bases from J, with 16 bases in between. The CDR3 runs 17 residues. The CDR3 loop reads CASSLLLVSGSTDTQYF. CDR3 nucleotides: TGTGCCAGCAGTTTGCTCCTCGTCAGCGGAAGCACAGATACGCAGTATTTT.

This clonotype has a handful of counts. This chain links TRBV6-6 with TRBJ2-7, with TRBD1 matching 9 bases. V shed 5 bases and J 3 bases; nucleotides not matched to a gene: 11. The germline V gene has CDR1 MNHNY and CDR2 SVGAGI (reference sequence). This CDR3 contains 16 residues. The CDR3 DNA is TGTGCCAGCAGTGCTCCCACAGGGGGCCCCTTCTACGAGCAGTACTTC. This sequence encodes CASSAPTGGPFYEQYF.

The chain uses TRBV9 and TRBJ2-1; D perhaps matches TRBD2 (5 bases). From germline, CDR1 is SGDLS and CDR2 YYNGEE. The CDR3 totals 17 residues. V gave up 3 bases and J gave up 5 bases, with 21 bases separating them. CDR3 nucleotide sequence: TGTGCCAGCAGCGCCGAACTAGTGGTCACAGCCAACAATGAGCAGTTCTTC. Its translation: CASSAELVVTANNEQFF.

The chain couples TRBV12-3 or TRBV12-4 to TRBJ2-1, with D tentatively TRBD2 (6 bases). CDR3 length: 12 amino acids. V dropped 3 bases and J dropped 10 bases, with 10 bases sitting between them. CDR3 sequence reads: CASSFGGDEQFF. CDR3 nucleotide sequence: TGTGCCAGCAGTTTTGGAGGGGACGAGCAGTTCTTC.

This clonotype was detected only a few times. The chain uses TRBV14 and TRBJ2-7; D remains unclear. Per the germline V gene, CDR1 is SGHDN and CDR2 is FVKESK. Trimming pared 1 base from V and 4 bases from J, leaving 14 bases between. The CDR3 consists of 15 residues. As DNA, the CDR3 is TGTGCCAGCAGCCAAGTGGCCGGTTTAGCATACGAGCAGTACTTC. This codes for CASSQVAGLAYEQYF.

The chain couples TRBV4-3 to TRBJ2-7; tentatively, D is TRBD1 or TRBD2 (5 bases each). Trimming pared 0 bases from V and 5 bases from J, leaving 14 bases between. The CDR3 is 15 amino acids. Germline CDR1 LGHNA, CDR2 YSLEER. The CDR3 region has the DNA TGCGCCAGCAGCCAAGACGAGGGGCAGGTGGACGAGCAGTACTTC. Amino acid sequence: CASSQDEGQVDEQYF.

This chain links TRBV9 with TRBJ2-1; no clear D. Trimming pared 0 bases from V and 0 bases from J, leaving 13 bases between. Per the germline V gene, CDR1 is SGDLS and CDR2 is YYNGEE. This CDR3 region has 17 residues. The CDR3 protein is CASSVAPRSSSYNEQFF. In DNA, the CDR3 is TGTGCCAGCAGCGTAGCCCCGCGGTCGAGCTCCTACAATGAGCAGTTCTTC.

V usage is TRBV4-1 and J usage is TRBJ1-2; 9 bases line up with TRBD1. The CDR3 is 15 amino acids. The junction had 6 bases not matched to a gene; V was cut back by 3 bases and J by 4 bases. Per the germline V gene, CDR1 is MGHRA and CDR2 is YSYEKL. CDR3 nucleotide sequence: TGCGCCAGCAGCCAGGGGACAGGGACCGGCTATGGCTACACCTTC. It translates to CASSQGTGTGYGYTF.